The rows below give T cell receptor beta chains drawn from one sample of a study of metastatic and nonmetastatic thyroid tumors. TCRdb reanalyzed the PCR reads via MiXCR. The data show around 64,000 clones, roughly 4.1% seen once. Sequencing was carried out using blood. The receptors stem from a female donor with papillary thyroid cancer or a benign thyroid nodule (not recorded which). Some clones in this sample may be carry-over from other donors' samples. Both conserved end residues are part of each CDR3. Fields, in order: V gene, J gene, D gene, clone size, CDR3 length, CDR3 protein, CDR3 DNA. D genes are given only for firm matches. A row's size may be missing; if present it is once, few, many or a size class.

V: TRBV7-3; J: TRBJ1-6; D: TRBD1; size: many; length: 14; CDR3: CASSLTGGSSPLHF; DNA: TGTGCCAGCAGCCTGACAGGGGGCTCTTCACCCCTCCACTTT
V: TRBV27; J: TRBJ2-7; D: NA; size: many; length: 16; CDR3: CASSLQGTGLNYGQYF; DNA: TGTGCCAGCAGTTTACAGGGTACGGGTCTCAACTACGGGCAGTACTTC
V: TRBV5-1; J: TRBJ2-1; D: TRBD2; size: NA; length: 19; CDR3: CASRGLAGGPSSSYNEQFF; DNA: TGCGCCAGCAGAGGACTAGCGGGAGGCCCTAGTAGCTCCTACAATGAGCAGTTCTTC
V: TRBV6-5; J: TRBJ1-5; D: NA; size: many; length: 15; CDR3: CASSYSILANQPQHF; DNA: TGTGCCAGCAGTTACTCGATACTGGCCAATCAGCCCCAGCATTTT
V: TRBV11-3; J: TRBJ2-5; D: NA; size: NA; length: 15; CDR3: CASSRLSGGGETQYF; DNA: TGTGCCAGCAGCAGACTATCTGGAGGGGGGGAGACCCAGTACTTC
V: TRBV24-1; J: TRBJ2-5; D: TRBD1; size: NA; length: 18; CDR3: CATMAWSLQTGTQETQYF; DNA: TGTGCCACCATGGCCTGGTCCCTCCAGACAGGGACCCAAGAGACCCAGTACTTC
V: TRBV12-3/TRBV12-4; J: TRBJ2-2; D: NA; size: few; length: 16; CDR3: CAGSLARTSNTGELFF; DNA: TGTGCCGGCAGTTTAGCGCGGACTTCAAACACAGGGGAGCTGTTTTTT
V: TRBV20-1; J: TRBJ1-1; D: NA; size: many; length: 12; CDR3: CSARVGQLEAFF; DNA: TGCAGTGCTAGAGTTGGGCAGCTGGAGGCTTTCTTT
V: TRBV3-1; J: TRBJ2-5; D: NA; size: NA; length: 18; CDR3: CASSQDIRMGAHQETQYF; DNA: TGTGCCAGCAGCCAAGACATCAGAATGGGAGCGCACCAAGAGACCCAGTACTTC
V: TRBV20-1; J: TRBJ2-7; D: TRBD2; size: few; length: 16; CDR3: CSASTSGRPPAYEQYF; DNA: TGCAGTGCTAGTACCAGCGGGAGGCCCCCGGCTTACGAGCAGTACTTC
V: TRBV6-1; J: TRBJ2-6; D: NA; size: many; length: 15; CDR3: CASSEASSGANVLTF; DNA: TGTGCCAGCAGTGAAGCCTCCTCTGGGGCCAACGTCCTGACTTTC
V: TRBV12-3/TRBV12-4; J: TRBJ1-5; D: NA; size: few; length: 14; CDR3: CASSFAGSSGPQHF; DNA: TGTGCCAGCAGTTTTGCAGGATCTTCGGGGCCCCAGCATTTT
V: TRBV7-2; J: TRBJ1-6; D: NA; size: few; length: 15; CDR3: CASSFWGSNNSPLHF; DNA: TGTGCCAGCAGCTTTTGGGGGAGTAATAATTCACCCCTCCACTTT
V: TRBV12-3/TRBV12-4; J: TRBJ2-1; D: TRBD1; size: few; length: 14; CDR3: CASTTGGGYNEQFF; DNA: TGTGCCAGCACCACAGGGGGAGGTTACAATGAGCAGTTCTTC
V: TRBV10-1; J: TRBJ1-1; D: NA; size: many; length: 11; CDR3: CASSDGDRAFF; DNA: TGCGCCAGCAGTGACGGTGATAGAGCTTTCTTT
V: TRBV6-1; J: TRBJ1-1; D: TRBD1; size: many; length: 15; CDR3: CASSQRTGGDTEAFF; DNA: TGTGCCAGCAGCCAACGGACAGGGGGCGACACTGAAGCTTTCTTT
V: TRBV7-6; J: TRBJ2-7; D: NA; size: few; length: 14; CDR3: CASSLGMEAYEQYF; DNA: TGTGCCAGCAGCTTAGGTATGGAAGCCTACGAGCAGTACTTC
V: TRBV6-1; J: TRBJ1-3; D: TRBD1; size: NA; length: 13; CDR3: CASSRGFGNTIYF; DNA: TGTGCCAGCAGCAGGGGGTTTGGAAACACCATATATTTT
V: TRBV12-3/TRBV12-4; J: TRBJ1-1; D: TRBD1; size: many; length: 16; CDR3: CASSLYSGQGDPEAFF; DNA: TGTGCCAGCAGTCTATACTCGGGACAGGGAGACCCTGAAGCTTTCTTT
V: TRBV10-3; J: TRBJ1-1; D: NA; size: few; length: 11; CDR3: CAISGHTEAFF; DNA: TGTGCCATCAGCGGACACACTGAAGCTTTCTTT
V: TRBV27; J: TRBJ1-6; D: NA; size: few; length: 15; CDR3: CASSLMGHGNSPLHF; DNA: TGTGCCAGCAGTTTAATGGGACATGGAAATTCACCCCTCCACTTT
V: TRBV12-3/TRBV12-4; J: TRBJ2-2; D: NA; size: many; length: 13; CDR3: CASSLTGSGELFF; DNA: TGTGCCAGCAGTTTAACGGGGTCCGGGGAGCTGTTTTTT
V: TRBV27; J: TRBJ1-6; D: NA; size: few; length: 14; CDR3: CASSFYSYNSPLHF; DNA: TGTGCCAGCAGTTTTTACAGCTATAATTCACCCCTCCACTTT
V: TRBV9; J: TRBJ2-1; D: NA; size: few; length: 15; CDR3: CASSAPGTSYNEQFF; DNA: TGTGCCAGCAGCGCCCCGGGGACCTCCTACAATGAGCAGTTCTTC
V: TRBV20-1; J: TRBJ2-5; D: TRBD2; size: many; length: 16; CDR3: CSARISGLALGETQYF; DNA: TGCAGTGCTAGAATAAGCGGACTAGCCCTCGGGGAGACCCAGTACTTC
V: TRBV28; J: TRBJ2-5; D: TRBD1; size: many; length: 14; CDR3: CASREGTGYETQYF; DNA: TGTGCCAGCAGAGAGGGGACAGGGTATGAGACCCAGTACTTC
V: TRBV10-2; J: TRBJ2-3; D: NA; size: many; length: 14; CDR3: CASSEVGPTDTQYF; DNA: TGCGCCAGCAGTGAGGTCGGACCCACAGATACGCAGTATTTT
V: TRBV4-2; J: TRBJ1-4; D: NA; size: many; length: 15; CDR3: CASSQEARSNEKLFF; DNA: TGTGCCAGCAGCCAAGAAGCCAGGAGTAATGAAAAACTGTTTTTT
V: TRBV29-1; J: TRBJ2-3; D: TRBD2; size: many; length: 16; CDR3: CSATWGAGVGTDTQYF; DNA: TGCAGCGCCACCTGGGGAGCGGGAGTGGGCACAGATACGCAGTATTTT
V: TRBV5-6; J: TRBJ2-7; D: TRBD1; size: many; length: 14; CDR3: CASRHTGTGVEQYF; DNA: TGTGCCAGCAGACATACCGGGACAGGGGTCGAGCAGTACTTC
V: TRBV2; J: TRBJ1-2; D: NA; size: few; length: 15; CDR3: CASSDWGGANYGYTF; DNA: TGTGCCAGCAGTGACTGGGGGGGAGCTAACTATGGCTACACCTTC
V: TRBV30; J: TRBJ1-1; D: NA; size: few; length: 13; CDR3: CAWSWRGDTEAFF; DNA: TGTGCCTGGAGTTGGAGGGGGGACACTGAAGCTTTCTTT
V: TRBV9; J: TRBJ2-3; D: TRBD2; size: many; length: 16; CDR3: CASSVGLAGIGDTQYF; DNA: TGTGCCAGCAGCGTGGGACTAGCGGGGATAGGAGATACGCAGTATTTT
V: TRBV2; J: TRBJ1-5; D: NA; size: many; length: 14; CDR3: CASSGGYSNQPQHF; DNA: TGTGCCAGCTCGGGAGGGTATAGCAATCAGCCCCAGCATTTT
V: TRBV5-4; J: TRBJ2-1; D: NA; size: NA; length: 15; CDR3: CASSYDRGGSGEQFF; DNA: TGTGCCAGCAGCTACGACAGGGGCGGGAGCGGTGAGCAGTTCTTC
V: TRBV19; J: TRBJ2-1; D: TRBD2; size: NA; length: 13; CDR3: CAAGTSAYNEQFF; DNA: TGTGCTGCCGGGACTAGCGCCTACAATGAGCAGTTCTTC
V: TRBV3-1; J: TRBJ2-7; D: NA; size: many; length: 12; CDR3: CASSPAGEGQYF; DNA: TGTGCCAGCAGCCCGGCTGGAGAGGGGCAGTACTTC
V: TRBV14; J: TRBJ1-2; D: NA; size: few; length: 15; CDR3: CASSQGGQSPYGYTF; DNA: TGTGCCAGCAGCCAAGGTGGGCAGTCCCCCTATGGCTACACCTTC
V: TRBV5-1; J: TRBJ2-1; D: TRBD2; size: many; length: 17; CDR3: CASSPRAVSGVYNEQFF; DNA: TGCGCCAGCAGCCCCCGGGCCGTTAGCGGGGTCTACAATGAGCAGTTCTTC
V: TRBV2; J: TRBJ2-1; D: NA; size: many; length: 12; CDR3: CASGRGDNEQFF; DNA: TGTGCCAGCGGGAGAGGGGACAATGAGCAGTTCTTC
V: TRBV11-2; J: TRBJ2-1; D: TRBD2; size: medium-sized; length: 15; CDR3: CASSLTVGAGYEQFF; DNA: TGTGCCAGCAGCCTTACCGTCGGAGCGGGGTATGAGCAGTTCTTC